This passage covers 9 T cell receptor beta chains from one sample sequenced in a study of T cells after yellow fever vaccination. TCRdb re-called the 5' RACE reads with MiXCR, one entry per CDR3 protein. The table has approximately 550,000 distinct CDR3 sequences, approximately 13% seen once. Sequences were derived from PBMCs, sampled on the day of the yellow fever booster vaccination. These TCRs come from a man between 25 and 39 years old who received the YFV17D yellow fever vaccine.

CDR3 sequence reads: CSASPTGTDTQYF. The CDR3 DNA reads TGCAGTGCCAGTCCAACCGGCACAGATACGCAGTATTTT. The J gene is TRBJ2-3, the V gene TRBV20-1; D is uncertain. Deletions cut 6 bases from V and 1 base from J, with 11 bases between. This CDR3 contains 13 residues. Germline assignment: CDR1 DFQATT and CDR2 SNEGSKA (reference sequence).

This chain links TRBV29-1 with TRBJ2-1, with TRBD1 identical over 7 bases. CDR1 is SQVTM, CDR2 ANQGSEA, per germline. Unmatched junction bases numbered 4, after V lost 4 bases and J lost 7 bases. The CDR3 spans 12 residues. CDR3 in amino acids: CSVVTGENEQFF. In DNA, the CDR3 is TGCAGCGTTGTAACAGGGGAGAATGAGCAGTTCTTC.

The table lists this clonotype with many counts. The gene calls are TRBV11-1 and TRBJ2-1; 7 nucleotides agree with TRBD2. This CDR3 region has 18 residues. The germline V gene encodes CDR1 SGHAT and CDR2 FQDESV (reference sequence). Germline trimming cut 5 bases from V and 9 bases from J; bases unmatched to any gene: 22. CDR3 protein: CASSPPFRLAVRRSEQFF. The CDR3 DNA follows: TGTGCCAGCAGCCCCCCTTTTAGGCTAGCGGTCCGTAGAAGTGAGCAGTTCTTC.

In its sample, this clonotype was seen many times. As DNA, the CDR3 is TGTGCCAGCAGTTTGGGGGTGACTAGCGGGACTGAGCAGTTCTTC. This sequence encodes CASSLGVTSGTEQFF. The chain links TRBV12-3 or TRBV12-4 to TRBJ2-1, with 11 bases matching TRBD2. V dropped 3 bases and J dropped 9; count of bases not matched to a gene: 7. This CDR3 region has 15 residues.

This clonotype has more than one count but fewer than ten. The CDR3 region is CASSYRGRSSGNTIYF. The CDR3 region has the DNA TGTGCCAGCAGTTATAGGGGCAGGAGCTCTGGAAACACCATATATTTT. The V and J genes are TRBV6-5 and TRBJ1-3; possible D gene TRBD1, 5 bases. CDR1 is MNHEY and CDR2 is SVGAGI in the germline V gene. This CDR3 comprises 16 residues. Deletions cut 3 bases from V and 0 bases from J, with 12 bases between.

This clonotype has a count of ten or more. This sequence joins TRBV5-1 and TRBJ2-5; 11 bases line up with TRBD1. The CDR3 totals 14 residues. Germline CDR1 and CDR2: SGHRS and YFSETQ. V shed 4 bases, J shed 4 bases, and the junction held 3 bases outside the gene matches. CDR3 sequence (DNA): TGCGCCAGCAGCCCAGGGACAGGGGGAGAGACCCAGTACTTC. This sequence encodes CASSPGTGGETQYF.

This clonotype was observed at least ten times. The V gene is TRBV3-1, the J gene TRBJ2-5; D possibly corresponds to TRBD2 (6 bases). CDR1 and CDR2 (germline): LGHDT, YNNKEL (reference sequence). This CDR3 comprises 14 residues. V shed 5 bases and J shed 3 bases, with 13 bases lying between them. In DNA form, the CDR3 reads TGTGCCAGCAGCAATAGGGCTAGCGAAGAGACCCAGTACTTC. This codes for CASSNRASEETQYF.

The V gene is TRBV3-1, the J gene TRBJ2-4, with no clear D. Trimming left V 4 bases short and J 4 bases short, with 5 bases between. CDR3 length: 12 residues. Germline V gene sequence: CDR1 LGHDT, CDR2 YNNKEL (reference sequence). This chain's CDR3 is CASSPEKNIQYF. Here the CDR3 DNA reads TGTGCCAGCAGCCCGGAAAAAAACATTCAGTACTTC.

This CDR3 is CSARKGPASGRADTQYF. As DNA, the CDR3 is TGCAGTGCTAGAAAGGGGCCGGCTAGCGGGAGGGCAGATACGCAGTATTTT. The V and J genes are TRBV20-1 and TRBJ2-3, with 12 bases aligning to TRBD2. Germline-derived CDR1 and CDR2 are DFQATT and SNEGSKA (reference sequence). V was clipped by 2 bases and J by 4 bases; unmatched bases: 10. The CDR3 covers 17 residues.